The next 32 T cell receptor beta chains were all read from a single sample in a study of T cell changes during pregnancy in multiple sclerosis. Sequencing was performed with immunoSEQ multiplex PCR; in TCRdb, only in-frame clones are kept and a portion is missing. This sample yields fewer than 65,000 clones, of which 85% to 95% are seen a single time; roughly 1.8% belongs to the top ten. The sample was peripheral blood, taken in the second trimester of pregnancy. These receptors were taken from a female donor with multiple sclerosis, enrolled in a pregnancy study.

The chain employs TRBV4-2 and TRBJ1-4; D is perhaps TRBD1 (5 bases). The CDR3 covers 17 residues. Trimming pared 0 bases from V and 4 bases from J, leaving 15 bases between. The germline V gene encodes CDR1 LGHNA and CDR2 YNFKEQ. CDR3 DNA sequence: TGTGCCAGCAGCCAAGAGAGAGGCGGTCAGGGTAATGAAAAACTGTTTTTT. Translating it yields CASSQERGGQGNEKLFF.

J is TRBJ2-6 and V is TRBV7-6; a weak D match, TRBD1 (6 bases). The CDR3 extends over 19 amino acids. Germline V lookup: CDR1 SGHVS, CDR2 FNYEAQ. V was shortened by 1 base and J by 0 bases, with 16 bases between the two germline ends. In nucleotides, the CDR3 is TGTGCCAGCAGCTTAGTCCACAGGGAGACCAGCTCTGGGGCCAACGTCCTGACTTTC. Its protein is CASSLVHRETSSGANVLTF.

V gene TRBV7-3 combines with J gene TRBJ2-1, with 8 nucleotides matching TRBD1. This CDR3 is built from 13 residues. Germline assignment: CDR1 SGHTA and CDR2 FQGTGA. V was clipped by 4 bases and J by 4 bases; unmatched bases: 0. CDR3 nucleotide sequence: TGTGCCAGCAGCTGGGACAGGTACAATGAGCAGTTCTTC. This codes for CASSWDRYNEQFF.

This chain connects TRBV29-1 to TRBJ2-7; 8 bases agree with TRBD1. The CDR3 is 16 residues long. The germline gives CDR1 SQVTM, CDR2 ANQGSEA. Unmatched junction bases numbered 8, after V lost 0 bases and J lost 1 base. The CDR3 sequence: CSVEDSGQGMSYEQYF. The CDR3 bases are TGCAGCGTTGAAGATTCCGGACAGGGAATGTCCTACGAGCAGTACTTC.

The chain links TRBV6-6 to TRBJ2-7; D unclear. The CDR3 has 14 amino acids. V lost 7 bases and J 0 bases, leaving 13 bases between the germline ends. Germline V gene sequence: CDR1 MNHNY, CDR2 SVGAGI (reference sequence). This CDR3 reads CASTARSSSYEQYF. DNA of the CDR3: TGTGCCAGCACCGCCAGGTCCAGCTCCTACGAGCAGTACTTC.

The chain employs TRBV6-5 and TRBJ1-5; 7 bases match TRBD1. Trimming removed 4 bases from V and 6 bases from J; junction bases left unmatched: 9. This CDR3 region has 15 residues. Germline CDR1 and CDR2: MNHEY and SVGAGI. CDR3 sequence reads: CASSSIEEGAQPQHF. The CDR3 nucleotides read TGTGCCAGCAGTTCAATCGAGGAGGGGGCTCAGCCCCAGCATTTT.

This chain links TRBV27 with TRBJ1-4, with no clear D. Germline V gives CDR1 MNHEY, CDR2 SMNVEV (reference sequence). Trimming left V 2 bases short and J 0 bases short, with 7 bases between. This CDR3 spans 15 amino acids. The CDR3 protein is CASSLTVSTNEKLFF. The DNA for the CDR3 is TGTGCCAGCAGTTTAACGGTATCAACTAATGAAAAACTGTTTTTT.

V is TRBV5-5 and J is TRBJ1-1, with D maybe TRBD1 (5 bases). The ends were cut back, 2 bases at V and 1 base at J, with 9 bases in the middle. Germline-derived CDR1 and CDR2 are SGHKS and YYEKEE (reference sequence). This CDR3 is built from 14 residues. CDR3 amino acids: CASSFAGTNTEAFF. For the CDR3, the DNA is TGTGCCAGCAGCTTTGCGGGGACGAACACTGAAGCTTTCTTT. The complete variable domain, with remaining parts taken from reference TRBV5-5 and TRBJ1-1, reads DAGVTQSPTHLIKTRGQQVTLRCSPISGHKSVSWYQQVLGQGPQFIFQYYEKEERGRGNFPDRFSARQFPNYSSELNVNALLLGDSALYLCASSFAGTNTEAFFGQGTRLTVV.

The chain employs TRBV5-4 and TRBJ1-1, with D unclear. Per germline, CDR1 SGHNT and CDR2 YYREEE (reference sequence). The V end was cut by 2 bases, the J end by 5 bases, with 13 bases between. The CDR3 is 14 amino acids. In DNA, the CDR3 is TGTGCCAGCAGCTTTAGTGGAGGGCGTACTGAAGCTTTCTTT. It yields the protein CASSFSGGRTEAFF. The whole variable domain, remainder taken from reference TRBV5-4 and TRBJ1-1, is ETGVTQSPTHLIKTRGQQVTLRCSSQSGHNTVSWYQQALGQGPQFIFQYYREEENGRGNFPPRFSGLQFPNYSSELNVNALELDDSALYLCASSFSGGRTEAFFGQGTRLTVV.

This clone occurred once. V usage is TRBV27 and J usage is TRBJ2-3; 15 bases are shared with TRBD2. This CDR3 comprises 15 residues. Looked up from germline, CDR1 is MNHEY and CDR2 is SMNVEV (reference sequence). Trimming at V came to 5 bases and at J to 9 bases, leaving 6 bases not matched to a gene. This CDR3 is CASSSIGTSGRTQYF. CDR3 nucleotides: TGTGCCAGCAGTAGTATTGGGACTAGCGGGAGGACGCAGTATTTT.

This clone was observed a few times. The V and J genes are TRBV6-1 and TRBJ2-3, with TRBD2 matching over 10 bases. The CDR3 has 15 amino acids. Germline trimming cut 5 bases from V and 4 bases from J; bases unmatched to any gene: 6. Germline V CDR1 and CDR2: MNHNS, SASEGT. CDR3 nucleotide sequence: TGTGCCAGCAGTAATGCAGCGGGAGGGCCAGATACGCAGTATTTT. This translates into CASSNAAGGPDTQYF.

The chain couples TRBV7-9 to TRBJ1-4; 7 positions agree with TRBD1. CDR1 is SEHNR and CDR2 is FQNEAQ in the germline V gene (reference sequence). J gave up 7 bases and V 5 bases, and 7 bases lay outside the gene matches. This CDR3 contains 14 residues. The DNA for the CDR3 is TGTGCCAGCAGCCCAATGACAGGGTTTGAAAAACTGTTTTTT. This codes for CASSPMTGFEKLFF.

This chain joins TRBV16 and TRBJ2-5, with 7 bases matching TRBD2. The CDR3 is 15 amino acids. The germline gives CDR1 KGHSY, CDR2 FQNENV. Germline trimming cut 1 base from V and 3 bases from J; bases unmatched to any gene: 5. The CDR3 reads CASSQLSLAEETQYF. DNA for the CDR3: TGTGCCAGCAGCCAATTAAGCCTAGCGGAAGAGACCCAGTACTTC.

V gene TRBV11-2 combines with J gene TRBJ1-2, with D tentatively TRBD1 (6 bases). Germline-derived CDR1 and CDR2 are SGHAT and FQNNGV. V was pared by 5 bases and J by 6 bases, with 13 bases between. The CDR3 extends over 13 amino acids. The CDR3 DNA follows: TGTGCCAGCAGCCAAGACAACAGGGATGGCTACACCTTC. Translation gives CASSQDNRDGYTF.

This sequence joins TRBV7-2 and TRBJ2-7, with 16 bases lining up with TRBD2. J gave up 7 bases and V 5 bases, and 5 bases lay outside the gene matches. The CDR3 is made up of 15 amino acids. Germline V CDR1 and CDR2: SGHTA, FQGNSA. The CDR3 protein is CASSPGLAGGYEQYF. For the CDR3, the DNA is TGTGCCAGCAGCCCGGGACTAGCGGGAGGGTATGAGCAGTACTTC.

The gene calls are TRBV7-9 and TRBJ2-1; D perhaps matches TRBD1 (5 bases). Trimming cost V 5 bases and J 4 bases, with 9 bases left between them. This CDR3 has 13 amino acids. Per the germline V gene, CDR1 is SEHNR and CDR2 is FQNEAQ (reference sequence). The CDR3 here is CASSRGQYNEQFF. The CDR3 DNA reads TGTGCCAGCAGCCGCGGACAATACAATGAGCAGTTCTTC.

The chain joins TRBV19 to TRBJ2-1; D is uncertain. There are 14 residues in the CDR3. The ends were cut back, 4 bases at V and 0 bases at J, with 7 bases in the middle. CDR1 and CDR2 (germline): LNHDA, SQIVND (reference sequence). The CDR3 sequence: CASSTTTSYNEQFF. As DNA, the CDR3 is TGTGCCAGTAGTACAACTACCTCCTACAATGAGCAGTTCTTC.

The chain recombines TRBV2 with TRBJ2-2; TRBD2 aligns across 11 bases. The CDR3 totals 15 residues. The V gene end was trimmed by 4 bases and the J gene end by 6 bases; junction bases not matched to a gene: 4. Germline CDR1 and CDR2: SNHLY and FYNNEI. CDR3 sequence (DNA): TGTGCCAGCAGTGTCTTAGCGGGAGGGGCCGGGGAGCTGTTTTTT. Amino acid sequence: CASSVLAGGAGELFF.

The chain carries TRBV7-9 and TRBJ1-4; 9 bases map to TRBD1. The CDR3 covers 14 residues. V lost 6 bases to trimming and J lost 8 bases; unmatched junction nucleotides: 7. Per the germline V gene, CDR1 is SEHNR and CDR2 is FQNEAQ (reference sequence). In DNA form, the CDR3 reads TGTGCCAGCAGGCTACAGGGGGCTGAGGAAAAACTGTTTTTT. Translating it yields CASRLQGAEEKLFF.

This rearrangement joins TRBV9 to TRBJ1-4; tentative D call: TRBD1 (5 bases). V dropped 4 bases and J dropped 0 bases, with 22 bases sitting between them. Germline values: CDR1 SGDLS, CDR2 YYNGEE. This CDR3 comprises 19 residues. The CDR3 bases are TGTGCCAGCAGCCATGGGGACGGGAGGATCTCTACAACTAATGAAAAACTGTTTTTT. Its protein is CASSHGDGRISTTNEKLFF. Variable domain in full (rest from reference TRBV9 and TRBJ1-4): DSGVTQTPKHLITATGQRVTLRCSPRSGDLSVYWYQQSLDQGLQFLIQYYNGEERAKGNILERFSAQQFPDLHSELNLSSLELGDSALYFCASSHGDGRISTTNEKLFFGSGTQLSVL.

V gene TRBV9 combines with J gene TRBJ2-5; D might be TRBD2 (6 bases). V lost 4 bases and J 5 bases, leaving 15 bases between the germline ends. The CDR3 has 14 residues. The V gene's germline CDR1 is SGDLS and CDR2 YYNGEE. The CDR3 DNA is TGTGCCAGCAGCCCCAGTGGGGGGAGGGAGACCCAGTACTTC. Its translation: CASSPSGGRETQYF.

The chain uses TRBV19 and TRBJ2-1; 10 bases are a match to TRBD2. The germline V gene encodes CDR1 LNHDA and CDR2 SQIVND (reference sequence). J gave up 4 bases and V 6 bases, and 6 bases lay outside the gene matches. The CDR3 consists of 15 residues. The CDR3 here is CASRNVAGGYNEQFF. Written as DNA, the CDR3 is TGTGCCAGTAGGAACGTAGCGGGGGGATACAATGAGCAGTTCTTC.

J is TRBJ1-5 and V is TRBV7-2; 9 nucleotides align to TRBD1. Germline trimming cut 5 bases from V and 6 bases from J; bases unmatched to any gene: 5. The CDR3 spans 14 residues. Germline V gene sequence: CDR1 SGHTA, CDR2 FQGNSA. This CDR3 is CASSPDRGGQPQHF. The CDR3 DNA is TGTGCCAGCAGCCCGGACAGGGGAGGTCAGCCCCAGCATTTT.

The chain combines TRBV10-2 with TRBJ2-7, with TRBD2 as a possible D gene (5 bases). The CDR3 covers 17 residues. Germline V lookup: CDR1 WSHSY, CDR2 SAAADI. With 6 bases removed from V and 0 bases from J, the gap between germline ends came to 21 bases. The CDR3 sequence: CASSDSPPPAASYEQYF. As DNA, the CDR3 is TGCGCCAGCAGCGACTCACCCCCCCCAGCGGCCTCCTACGAGCAGTACTTC.

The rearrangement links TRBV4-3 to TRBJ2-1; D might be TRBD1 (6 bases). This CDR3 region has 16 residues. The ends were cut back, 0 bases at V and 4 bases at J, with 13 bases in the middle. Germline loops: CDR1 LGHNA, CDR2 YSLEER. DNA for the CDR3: TGCGCCAGCAGCCAAGATCTTGGGGGCTTATACAATGAGCAGTTCTTC. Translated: CASSQDLGGLYNEQFF.

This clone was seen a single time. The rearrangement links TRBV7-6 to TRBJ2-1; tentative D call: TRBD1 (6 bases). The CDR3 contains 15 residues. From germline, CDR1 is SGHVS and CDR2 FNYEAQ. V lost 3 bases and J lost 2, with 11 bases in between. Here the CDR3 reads CASSFGGDAYNEQFF. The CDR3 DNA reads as TGTGCCAGCAGCTTTGGGGGCGACGCCTACAATGAGCAGTTCTTC.

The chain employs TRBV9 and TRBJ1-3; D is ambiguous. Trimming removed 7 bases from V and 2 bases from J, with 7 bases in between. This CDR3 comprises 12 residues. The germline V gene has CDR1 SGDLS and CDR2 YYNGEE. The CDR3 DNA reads TGTGCCAGCGGAACAGCTGGAAACACCATATATTTT. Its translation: CASGTAGNTIYF.

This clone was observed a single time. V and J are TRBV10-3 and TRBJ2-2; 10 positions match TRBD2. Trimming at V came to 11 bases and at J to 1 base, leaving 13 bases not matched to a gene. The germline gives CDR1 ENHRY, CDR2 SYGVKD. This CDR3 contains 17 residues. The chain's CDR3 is CAAKTLAGAMNTGELFF. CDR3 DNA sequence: TGTGCCGCCAAAACCCTAGCGGGAGCCATGAACACCGGGGAGCTGTTTTTT.

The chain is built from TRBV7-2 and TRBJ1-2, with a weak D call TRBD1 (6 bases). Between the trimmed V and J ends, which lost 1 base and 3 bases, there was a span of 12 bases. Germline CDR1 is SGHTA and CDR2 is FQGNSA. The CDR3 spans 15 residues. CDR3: CASSLVGSGDYGYTF. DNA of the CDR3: TGTGCCAGCAGCTTAGTGGGGTCAGGGGACTATGGCTACACCTTC.

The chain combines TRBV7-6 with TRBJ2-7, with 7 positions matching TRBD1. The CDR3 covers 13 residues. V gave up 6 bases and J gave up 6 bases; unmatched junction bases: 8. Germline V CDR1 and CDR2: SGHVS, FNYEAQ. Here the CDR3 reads CASSSQTGSEQYF. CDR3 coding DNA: TGTGCCAGCAGTTCCCAGACAGGGAGCGAGCAGTACTTC.

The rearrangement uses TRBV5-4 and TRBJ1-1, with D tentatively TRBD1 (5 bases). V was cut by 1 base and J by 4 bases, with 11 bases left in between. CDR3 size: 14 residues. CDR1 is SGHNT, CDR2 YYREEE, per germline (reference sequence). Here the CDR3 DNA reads TGTGCCAGCAGCTTGCAGGGTGAAAGCACTGAAGCTTTCTTT. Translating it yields CASSLQGESTEAFF.

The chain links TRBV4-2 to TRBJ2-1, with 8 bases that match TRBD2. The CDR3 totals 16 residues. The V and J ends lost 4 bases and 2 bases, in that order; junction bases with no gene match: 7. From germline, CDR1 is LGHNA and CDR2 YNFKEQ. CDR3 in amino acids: CASSPESGGTYNEQFF. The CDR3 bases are TGTGCCAGCAGCCCAGAAAGCGGGGGCACCTACAATGAGCAGTTCTTC.